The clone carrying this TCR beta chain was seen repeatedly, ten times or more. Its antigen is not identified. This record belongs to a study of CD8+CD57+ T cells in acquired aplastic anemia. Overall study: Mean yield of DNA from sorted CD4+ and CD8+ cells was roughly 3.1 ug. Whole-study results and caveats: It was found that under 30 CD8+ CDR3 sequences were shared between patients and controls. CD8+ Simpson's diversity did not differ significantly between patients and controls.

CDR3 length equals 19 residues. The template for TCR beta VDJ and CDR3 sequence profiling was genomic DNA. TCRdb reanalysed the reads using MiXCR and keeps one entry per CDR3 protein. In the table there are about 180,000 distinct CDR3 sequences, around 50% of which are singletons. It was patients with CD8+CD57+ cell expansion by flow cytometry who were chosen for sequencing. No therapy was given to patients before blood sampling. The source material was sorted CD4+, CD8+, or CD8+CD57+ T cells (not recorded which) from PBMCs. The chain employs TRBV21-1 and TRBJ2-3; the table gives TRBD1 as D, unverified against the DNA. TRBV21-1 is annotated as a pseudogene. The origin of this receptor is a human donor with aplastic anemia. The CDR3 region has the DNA TGTGCCAGCAGCACCTCACCGGGACAGGGGGCCAGAAGCACAGATACGCAGTATTTT. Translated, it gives CASSTSPGQGARSTDTQYF.